These 9 T cell receptor beta chains originate from one sample sequenced in a study of PD-L1 blockade in urothelial cancer. Time point in this sample: pretreatment peripheral blood. Sequencing used immunoSEQ multiplex PCR; TCRdb keeps in-frame clones, though not all of them. The table includes about 95,000 clones, around 90% detected once. The source material was PBMCs, sampled around atezolizumab (anti-PD-L1) treatment. All receptors come from a man aged 60 to 69 with urothelial cancer.

The chain joins TRBV5-1 to TRBJ2-7, with D possibly matching TRBD1 (6 bases). The V end lost 4 bases, the J end lost 3 bases, and 20 bases lay between the germline ends. This CDR3 comprises 16 residues. CDR1 and CDR2 from the germline V gene are SGHRS and YFSETQ. The CDR3 region has the DNA TGCGCCAGCAGCAAAGGACCTCGACAGGATGGCTACGAGCAGTACTTC. Its protein is CASSKGPRQDGYEQYF.

V and J are TRBV2 and TRBJ2-7; 9 bases map to TRBD2. CDR3 size: 13 residues. Germline V gene data show CDR1 as SNHLY and CDR2 as FYNNEI. J lost 3 bases, V lost 10 bases, and 7 bases had no gene match. CDR3 sequence reads: CATAGGEGYEQYF. In DNA form, the CDR3 reads TGTGCCACGGCGGGGGGGGAGGGCTACGAGCAGTACTTC.

This rearrangement joins TRBV7-2 to TRBJ2-2; TRBD1 matches 9 bases. J gave up 5 bases and V 5 bases, and 9 bases lay outside the gene matches. In germline, CDR1 is SGHTA, CDR2 FQGNSA. This CDR3 comprises 16 residues. CDR3 DNA sequence: TGTGCCAGCAGCCCAGGGACAGGGAGGTTAACCGGGGAGCTGTTTTTT. Encoded protein: CASSPGTGRLTGELFF.

This sequence joins TRBV4-2 and TRBJ1-1; 10 positions agree with TRBD1. Germline CDR1 reads LGHNA; CDR2 reads YNFKEQ. This CDR3 is built from 16 residues. Unmatched junction bases numbered 10, after V lost 4 bases and J lost 5 bases. CDR3 protein: CASSPQDRGRWTEAFF. CDR3 in DNA: TGTGCCAGCAGCCCCCAAGACAGGGGGCGCTGGACTGAAGCTTTCTTT.

The chain links TRBV7-9 to TRBJ2-2; TRBD1 might be the D (5 bases). Germline CDR1 reads SEHNR; CDR2 reads FQNEAQ (reference sequence). The CDR3 is made up of 13 amino acids. Between the trimmed V and J ends, which lost 8 bases and 4 bases, there was a span of 11 bases. DNA of the CDR3: TGTGCCAGCGGCGAGACAGCCACCGGGGAGCTGTTTTTT. It is translated as CASGETATGELFF. The full variable domain, rest sourced from reference TRBV7-9 and TRBJ2-2, is DTGVSQNPRHKITKRGQNVTFRCDPISEHNRLYWYRQTLGQGPEFLTYFQNEAQLEKSRLLSDRFSAERPKGSFSTLEIQRTEQGDSAMYLCASGETATGELFFGEGSRLTVL.

The chain carries TRBV5-4 and TRBJ2-3; 11 bases line up with TRBD2. CDR3 length equals 16 residues. Per germline, CDR1 SGHNT and CDR2 YYREEE (reference sequence). J gave up 6 bases and V 4 bases, and 10 bases lay outside the gene matches. CDR3 coding DNA: TGTGCCAGCAGCCCGGGGGGTAGCGGGAGGGGGGATACGCAGTATTTT. This sequence encodes CASSPGGSGRGDTQYF.

The chain joins TRBV5-1 to TRBJ2-5; no clear D. V was shortened by 2 bases and J by 3 bases, with 11 bases between the two germline ends. This CDR3 spans 14 amino acids. The germline gives CDR1 SGHRS, CDR2 YFSETQ. CDR3 residues: CASSLPQLEETQYF. DNA for the CDR3: TGCGCCAGCAGCTTACCGCAGCTAGAAGAGACCCAGTACTTC.

The chain has TRBV9 and TRBJ2-6, with D possibly matching TRBD1 (6 bases). This CDR3 region has 15 residues. Germline lookup yields CDR1 SGDLS and CDR2 YYNGEE. The V end lost 4 bases, the J end lost 12 bases, and 20 bases lay between the germline ends. The CDR3 sequence is CASSSRIHRDRVLTF. CDR3 bases: TGTGCCAGCAGCTCAAGAATCCACAGGGACCGCGTCCTGACTTTC. The complete variable domain, with remaining parts taken from reference TRBV9 and TRBJ2-6, reads DSGVTQTPKHLITATGQRVTLRCSPRSGDLSVYWYQQSLDQGLQFLIQYYNGEERAKGNILERFSAQQFPDLHSELNLSSLELGDSALYFCASSSRIHRDRVLTFGAGSRLTVL.

V is TRBV5-4 and J is TRBJ2-5; D possibly corresponds to TRBD1 (5 bases). Germline-derived CDR1 and CDR2 are SGHNT and YYREEE (reference sequence). Trimming stripped 1 base from V and 5 bases from J, with 12 bases between. This CDR3 has 14 amino acids. CDR3 bases: TGTGCCAGCAGCTTGCGATCAGGGTTGGAGACCCAGTACTTC. It yields the protein CASSLRSGLETQYF.